Shown below are 30 T cell receptor beta chains from a single sample sequenced in a study of cytomegalovirus exposure and HLA in healthy donors. PCR was performed using 60 Vbeta and 13 Jbeta primers. Clones were read by immunoSEQ multiplex PCR, and TCRdb kept only the in-frame ones, dropping some. The sample has around 150,000 clones, around 80% seen once; the top ten hold around 8%. The material sequenced was PBMCs. Every receptor here comes from a woman in her 40s in good health and CMV-seropositive.

The genes are TRBV11-3 and TRBJ2-3; TRBD2 matches at 15 bases. CDR3 length equals 16 residues. The trim removed 5 bases at V and 7 bases at J, leaving 7 bases unmatched. Germline V CDR1 and CDR2: SGHNT, YENEEA. This CDR3 reads CASSPGLAGGINTQYF. The CDR3 DNA sequence: TGTGCCAGCAGCCCCGGACTAGCGGGAGGGATAAATACGCAGTATTTT.

This sequence joins TRBV30 and TRBJ2-4; perhaps TRBD2 as D (5 bases). V was cut by 3 bases and J by 3 bases, with 18 bases left in between. CDR1 and CDR2 (germline): GTSNPN, SVGIG (reference sequence). This CDR3 contains 16 residues. The CDR3 DNA reads as TGTGCCTGGAGGGACCCTAGACAACGGGGCAAAAACATTCAGTACTTC. As protein: CAWRDPRQRGKNIQYF.

J is TRBJ1-5 and V is TRBV25-1; 7 nucleotides align to TRBD1. This CDR3 spans 13 amino acids. CDR1 MGHDK and CDR2 SYGVNS come from the germline V gene. V was clipped by 6 bases and J by 4 bases; unmatched bases: 3. In nucleotides, the CDR3 is TGTGCCAGCAGACAGGGGAAAAATCAGCCCCAGCATTTT. Protein: CASRQGKNQPQHF.

V usage is TRBV4-3 and J usage is TRBJ1-2, with 7 bases that match TRBD1. With V trimmed by 3 bases and J by 5 bases, 6 bases remained unmatched. Germline V gene sequence: CDR1 LGHNA, CDR2 YSLEER. The CDR3 sequence is 14 residues long. The DNA of the CDR3 is TGCGCCAGCAGCCACCCGGGACAGCCTTATGGCTACACCTTC. This encodes CASSHPGQPYGYTF.

J is TRBJ2-7 and V is TRBV7-8; TRBD2 matches at 8 bases. This CDR3 is built from 18 residues. V shed 0 bases, J shed 1 base, and the junction held 11 bases outside the gene matches. The germline gives CDR1 SGHVS, CDR2 FQNEAQ. The CDR3 DNA is TGTGCCAGCAGCTTAGCGAGTTTTTGGGCGGGAGGATCCTACGAGCAGTACTTC. Translating gives CASSLASFWAGGSYEQYF.

This chain links TRBV4-1 with TRBJ2-7; TRBD2 aligns across 12 bases. Germline assignment: CDR1 MGHRA and CDR2 YSYEKL. The CDR3 totals 15 residues. With V trimmed by 4 bases and J by 5 bases, 6 bases remained unmatched. The CDR3 bases are TGCGCCAGCAGCCTACTAGCGGGAGGCCTAAACGAGCAGTACTTC. Translation gives CASSLLAGGLNEQYF.

The chain couples TRBV10-2 to TRBJ1-1; 10 nucleotides match TRBD1. Germline-derived CDR1 and CDR2 are WSHSY and SAAADI. CDR3 length: 15 residues. The V and J ends lost 3 bases and 5 bases, in that order; junction bases with no gene match: 6. CDR3 amino acids: CASSDWDRGKTEAFF. CDR3 DNA sequence: TGCGCCAGCAGTGACTGGGACAGGGGAAAAACTGAAGCTTTCTTT.

The chain employs TRBV4-1 and TRBJ1-3; no clear D. Trimming shortened V by 3 bases and J by 0 bases, and 12 bases separated the two germline ends. From germline, CDR1 is MGHRA and CDR2 YSYEKL. This CDR3 spans 16 amino acids. The CDR3 spells CASSHAAERSGNTIYF. DNA of the CDR3: TGCGCCAGCAGCCACGCCGCAGAGCGCTCTGGAAACACCATATATTTT.

This chain links TRBV30 with TRBJ2-7, with 8 bases that match TRBD2. CDR1 and CDR2 from the germline V gene are GTSNPN and SVGIG (reference sequence). The J segment lost 3 bases and the V segment lost 0 bases, leaving 4 bases of the junction unmatched. The CDR3 has 14 amino acids. The DNA for the CDR3 is TGTGCCTGGAGTGTGCTACTAGCGGACTACGAGCAGTACTTC. It encodes CAWSVLLADYEQYF.

The genes are TRBV5-1 and TRBJ1-4; D is perhaps TRBD1 (6 bases). The CDR3 is 15 amino acids. Germline values: CDR1 SGHRS, CDR2 YFSETQ. V shed 4 bases and J shed 5 bases, with 15 bases lying between them. The CDR3 is CASSRAGDINEKLFF. The CDR3 bases are TGCGCCAGCAGCAGAGCAGGGGACATAAATGAAAAACTGTTTTTT.

The CDR3 loop reads CASTPGDGTNTGELFF. CDR3 nucleotide sequence: TGTGCCAGCACCCCGGGGGACGGAACGAACACCGGGGAGCTGTTTTTT. The rearrangement joins TRBV9 to TRBJ2-2; possibly TRBD2 for D (6 bases). Germline CDR1 is SGDLS and CDR2 is YYNGEE. V was trimmed by 6 bases and J by 0 bases, leaving 15 bases between them. CDR3 length: 16 amino acids.

V usage is TRBV4-3 and J usage is TRBJ2-1; a possible D gene is TRBD2 (6 bases). Germline loops: CDR1 LGHNA, CDR2 YSLEER. The CDR3 contains 18 residues. V dropped 0 bases and J dropped 6 bases, with 21 bases sitting between them. The DNA of the CDR3 is TGCGCCAGCAGCCAAGATGGGATTTACGGGAGTTTAATCAATGAGCAGTTCTTC. Its protein product is CASSQDGIYGSLINEQFF.

This rearrangement joins TRBV9 to TRBJ1-2; a weak D match, TRBD1 (5 bases). The CDR3 is made up of 15 amino acids. Germline CDR1 is SGDLS and CDR2 is YYNGEE. The V and J ends lost 4 bases and 6 bases respectively, with 19 bases between them. CDR3 in amino acids: CASSPGAGLDNGYTF. The DNA for the CDR3 is TGTGCCAGCAGCCCTGGGGCAGGGTTAGATAATGGCTACACCTTC.

The J gene is TRBJ2-6, the V gene TRBV19; TRBD1 might be the D (7 bases). The ends were cut back, 10 bases at V and 1 base at J, with 17 bases in the middle. The CDR3 loop spans 16 amino acids. Germline lookup yields CDR1 LNHDA and CDR2 SQIVND (reference sequence). This CDR3 reads CATRGRGLSGANVLTF. The CDR3 DNA sequence: TGTGCCACAAGGGGGCGGGGCCTATCTGGGGCCAACGTCCTGACTTTC.

The rearrangement links TRBV28 to TRBJ2-5; TRBD2 aligns across 8 bases. The CDR3 has 14 amino acids. Trimming took 6 bases from V and 3 from J; bases not matched to a gene: 6. CDR1 is MDHEN, CDR2 SYDVKM, per germline. CDR3 loop: CASSSGGFEETQYF. CDR3 nucleotide sequence: TGTGCCAGCAGCTCGGGGGGGTTCGAAGAGACCCAGTACTTC.

The chain employs TRBV7-2 and TRBJ1-3, with D possibly TRBD1 on 5 matching bases. Germline lookup yields CDR1 SGHTA and CDR2 FQGNSA. The CDR3 totals 17 residues. The germline V and J ends were trimmed by 1 base and 4 bases, with 17 bases remaining between them. The CDR3 sequence is CASSLGGTPRTGNTIYF. As DNA, the CDR3 is TGTGCCAGCAGCTTAGGCGGGACGCCCAGGACGGGAAACACCATATATTTT. Combining the CDR3 with reference TRBV7-2 and TRBJ1-3 gives the whole variable domain GAGVSQSPSNKVTEKGKDVELRCDPISGHTALYWYRQSLGQGLEFLIYFQGNSAPDKSGLPSDRFSAERTGGSVSTLTIQRTQQEDSAVYLCASSLGGTPRTGNTIYFGEGSWLTVV.

This clone was found once. The V gene is TRBV29-1, the J gene TRBJ2-1; no reliable D call. Germline CDR1 is SQVTM and CDR2 is ANQGSEA. The CDR3 totals 16 residues. Trimming shortened V by 3 bases and J by 0 bases, and 15 bases separated the two germline ends. The CDR3 loop reads CSVDHGDSSSYNEQFF. CDR3 nucleotide sequence: TGCAGCGTTGATCATGGAGACTCCAGCTCCTACAATGAGCAGTTCTTC.

This chain connects TRBV18 to TRBJ1-5; 10 bases map to TRBD1. The junction had 3 bases not matched to a gene; V was cut back by 3 bases and J by 4 bases. The CDR3 has 15 amino acids. Germline loops: CDR1 KGHSH, CDR2 LQKENI. The CDR3 spells CASSPGTGANQPQHF. The CDR3 nucleotides read TGTGCCAGCTCACCCGGGACAGGGGCGAATCAGCCCCAGCATTTT.

CDR3 sequence: CASSPQTSADEQYF. The CDR3 bases are TGTGCCAGCTCACCACAGACTAGTGCGGACGAGCAGTACTTC. The chain recombines TRBV18 with TRBJ2-7; D is perhaps TRBD2 (6 bases). V lost 1 base and J 5 bases, leaving 12 bases between the germline ends. Germline loops: CDR1 KGHSH, CDR2 LQKENI. CDR3 length equals 14 residues.

The chain links TRBV6-5 to TRBJ1-3; D perhaps matches TRBD1 (6 bases). Trimming cost V 9 bases and J 1 base, with 10 bases left between them. CDR1 and CDR2 from the germline V gene are MNHEY and SVGAGI. This CDR3 has 13 amino acids. The CDR3 here is CASFTGSGNTIYF. The CDR3 nucleotides are TGTGCCAGTTTTACAGGGTCTGGAAACACCATATATTTT.

V gene TRBV7-6 combines with J gene TRBJ1-4, with 7 positions matching TRBD1. Germline V gives CDR1 SGHVS, CDR2 FNYEAQ. CDR3 size: 15 residues. With 4 bases clipped from V and 3 bases from J, the junction kept 5 bases outside the gene matches. The CDR3 reads CASSSTGVANEKLFF. Here the CDR3 DNA reads TGTGCCAGCAGCTCTACAGGGGTTGCTAATGAAAAACTGTTTTTT.

In its sample, this clone was seen once. The chain links TRBV30 to TRBJ1-5; tentatively, D is TRBD1 (6 bases). Germline V lookup: CDR1 GTSNPN, CDR2 SVGIG (reference sequence). Trimming left V 1 base short and J 1 base short, with 11 bases between. The CDR3 has 15 residues. CDR3 protein: CAWSAPTGSNQPQHF. The CDR3 DNA reads as TGTGCCTGGAGTGCGCCCACAGGGAGCAATCAGCCCCAGCATTTT.

This clone has a single count. The rearrangement joins TRBV5-1 to TRBJ2-2; 10 nucleotides agree with TRBD2. The CDR3 loop spans 15 amino acids. V shed 4 bases, J shed 5 bases, and the junction held 5 bases outside the gene matches. Germline CDR1 and CDR2: SGHRS and YFSETQ. The CDR3 DNA follows: TGCGCCAGCAGCGAGGGGACTAGCGTGACCGGGGAGCTGTTTTTT. Amino acids: CASSEGTSVTGELFF.

The CDR3: CASSQTGGNYEQYF. CDR3 sequence (DNA): TGTGCCAGCAGCCAGACAGGGGGCAACTACGAGCAGTACTTC. This chain joins TRBV27 and TRBJ2-7; TRBD1 aligns across 10 bases. The CDR3 loop spans 14 amino acids. V shed 6 bases and J 3 bases; nucleotides not matched to a gene: 5. The germline gives CDR1 MNHEY, CDR2 SMNVEV (reference sequence).

This clone has a single count. The chain combines TRBV5-1 with TRBJ2-1, with 7 bases matching TRBD1. Trimming at V came to 3 bases and at J to 7 bases, leaving 7 bases not matched to a gene. Germline V gene sequence: CDR1 SGHRS, CDR2 YFSETQ. This CDR3 comprises 14 residues. Written as DNA, the CDR3 is TGCGCCAGCAGCTCAGGGGGATTCGAAAATGAGCAGTTCTTC. Protein: CASSSGGFENEQFF.

A few counts support this clone. V usage is TRBV7-9 and J usage is TRBJ1-4; no clear D gene. This CDR3 is built from 14 residues. Germline V gene lookup returns CDR1 SEHNR and CDR2 FQNEAQ (reference sequence). V lost 2 bases, J lost 3 bases, and 7 bases lay in between. CDR3 DNA sequence: TGTGCCAGCAGCTTAAGCGTTTCTAATGAAAAACTGTTTTTT. This translates into CASSLSVSNEKLFF. Drawing the rest from reference TRBV7-9 and TRBJ1-4, the complete variable domain is DTGVSQNPRHKITKRGQNVTFRCDPISEHNRLYWYRQTLGQGPEFLTYFQNEAQLEKSRLLSDRFSAERPKGSFSTLEIQRTEQGDSAMYLCASSLSVSNEKLFFGSGTQLSVL.

The chain recombines TRBV4-1 with TRBJ2-5; TRBD2 aligns across 7 bases. CDR3 length: 15 amino acids. Germline-derived CDR1 and CDR2 are MGHRA and YSYEKL. The J segment lost 0 bases and the V segment lost 2 bases, leaving 3 bases of the junction unmatched. In DNA form, the CDR3 reads TGCGCCAGCAGCCAACTGACTAGCTACCAAGAGACCCAGTACTTC. Its translation: CASSQLTSYQETQYF.

The V gene is TRBV10-3, the J gene TRBJ2-5, with D maybe TRBD2 (6 bases). Germline values: CDR1 ENHRY, CDR2 SYGVKD. V was cut by 5 bases and J by 1 base, with 8 bases left in between. The CDR3 extends over 13 amino acids. CDR3 DNA: TGTGCCATCAGTCTAGCGAGCCAAGAGACCCAGTACTTC. Residues: CAISLASQETQYF.

CDR3 loop: CASSPGTGGTGELFF. CDR3 DNA: TGTGCCAGCAGCCCAGGGACAGGGGGCACCGGGGAGCTGTTTTTT. V and J are TRBV7-3 and TRBJ2-2, with TRBD1 identical over 11 bases. Trimming removed 5 bases from V and 4 bases from J; junction bases left unmatched: 3. The V gene's germline CDR1 is SGHTA and CDR2 FQGTGA. This CDR3 spans 15 amino acids.

The rearrangement joins TRBV5-1 to TRBJ2-7; 10 positions match TRBD2. The J segment lost 6 bases and the V segment lost 0 bases, leaving 3 bases of the junction unmatched. Germline V lookup: CDR1 SGHRS, CDR2 YFSETQ. The CDR3 has 14 residues. CDR3 coding DNA: TGCGCCAGCAGCTTGGAAGTAGCGGGAGGCGAGCAGTACTTC. Its protein is CASSLEVAGGEQYF.